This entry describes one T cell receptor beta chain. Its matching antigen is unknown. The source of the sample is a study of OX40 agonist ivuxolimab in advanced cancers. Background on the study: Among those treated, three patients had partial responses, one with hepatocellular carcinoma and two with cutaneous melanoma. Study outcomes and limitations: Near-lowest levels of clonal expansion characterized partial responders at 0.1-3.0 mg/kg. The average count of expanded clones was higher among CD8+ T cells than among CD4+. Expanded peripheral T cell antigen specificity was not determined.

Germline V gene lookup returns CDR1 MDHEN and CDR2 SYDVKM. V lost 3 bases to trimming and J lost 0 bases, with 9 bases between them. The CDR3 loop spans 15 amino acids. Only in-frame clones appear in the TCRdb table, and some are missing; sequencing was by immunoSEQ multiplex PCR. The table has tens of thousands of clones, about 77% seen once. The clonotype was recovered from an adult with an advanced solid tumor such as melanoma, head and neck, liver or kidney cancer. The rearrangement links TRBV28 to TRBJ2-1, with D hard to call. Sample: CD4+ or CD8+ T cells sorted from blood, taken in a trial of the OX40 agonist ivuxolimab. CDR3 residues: CASSFRTYSYNEQFF. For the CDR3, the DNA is TGTGCCAGCAGTTTCCGCACATACTCCTACAATGAGCAGTTCTTC. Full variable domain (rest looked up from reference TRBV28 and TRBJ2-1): DVKVTQSSRYLVKRTGEKVFLECVQDMDHENMFWYRQDPGLGLRLIYFSYDVKMKEKGDIPEGYSVSREKKERFSLILESASTNQTSMYLCASSFRTYSYNEQFFGPGTRLTVL.